The 3 T cell receptor beta chains given below trace back to one sample, sequenced in a study of blood T cell repertoires in COVID-19. Some clones are missing from TCRdb's copy, which holds only in-frame ones; the method was immunoSEQ multiplex PCR. The profile covers 110,000 to 150,000 clones, with roughly 88% appearing a single time and under 4.5% taken by the ten largest. Sequencing used PBMCs or T cells enriched from blood (not recorded which). The origin of the receptors is a man aged 45-65 years who had recovered from COVID-19.

V and J are TRBV4-1 and TRBJ1-3; possibly TRBD1 for D (5 bases). In germline, CDR1 is MGHRA, CDR2 YSYEKL. The CDR3 is 15 residues long. Trimming took 1 base from V and 5 from J, leaving 12 bases between them. The CDR3 region is CASSQAQGTRNTIYF. The CDR3 DNA reads TGCGCCAGCAGCCAAGCCCAGGGCACAAGAAACACCATATATTTT.

DNA for the CDR3: TGCGCCAGCTGCCCGACTAGCGGGGGGTCCGCGAACACCGGGGAGCTGTTTTTT. It translates to CASCPTSGGSANTGELFF. The chain carries TRBV5-1 and TRBJ2-2; 13 bases line up with TRBD2. CDR1 is SGHRS and CDR2 is YFSETQ in the germline V gene. CDR3 length equals 18 residues. The trim removed 7 bases at V and 0 bases at J, leaving 9 bases unmatched.

This sequence joins TRBV27 and TRBJ1-2, with a weak D call TRBD1 (6 bases). The V and J ends lost 4 bases and 4 bases respectively, with 22 bases between them. This CDR3 spans 17 amino acids. Per germline, CDR1 MNHEY and CDR2 SMNVEV (reference sequence). Here the CDR3 DNA reads TGTGCCAGCAGTTCTGTTCCAGGGGTTGGTTATGGCTATGGCTACACCTTC. As protein: CASSSVPGVGYGYGYTF.